This TCR beta chain was documented in a study of Ad26.COV2.S vaccination and SARS-CoV-2 variants. Study-level points and caveats: Vaccinated individuals (as opposed to placebo recipients) had higher spike-specific TCR breadth.

Treatment indicated: 15 to 20 received Ad26.COV2.S at low or high dose, single or two shots; about 5 received placebo; per-sample allocation not given. Collection of the samples took place on day 63 after the first injection of vaccine or placebo. Assay used: immunoSEQ multiplex PCR; TCRdb lists only in-frame clones, some missing. Of about 350,000 clones in the sample, around 89% are singletons; the top ten hold just under 5%. Notes on this clone: Its antigen is undetermined.

Germline V gene lookup returns CDR1 SGHNT and CDR2 YENEEA. V shed 4 bases, J shed 6 bases, and the junction held 11 bases outside the gene matches. The CDR3 length is 16 residues. This chain links TRBV11-3 with TRBJ2-2, with 7 bases identical to TRBD2. The sequences come from peripheral blood, collected in a trial of Ad26.COV2.S vaccine versus placebo. This clonotype was obtained from a person aged 18-60 years who received the Ad26.COV2.S COVID-19 vaccine or a placebo. CDR3 sequence: CASSSTGTAGAGELFF. The CDR3 nucleotides read TGTGCCAGCAGCTCTACCGGGACTGCGGGGGCCGGGGAGCTGTTTTTT.